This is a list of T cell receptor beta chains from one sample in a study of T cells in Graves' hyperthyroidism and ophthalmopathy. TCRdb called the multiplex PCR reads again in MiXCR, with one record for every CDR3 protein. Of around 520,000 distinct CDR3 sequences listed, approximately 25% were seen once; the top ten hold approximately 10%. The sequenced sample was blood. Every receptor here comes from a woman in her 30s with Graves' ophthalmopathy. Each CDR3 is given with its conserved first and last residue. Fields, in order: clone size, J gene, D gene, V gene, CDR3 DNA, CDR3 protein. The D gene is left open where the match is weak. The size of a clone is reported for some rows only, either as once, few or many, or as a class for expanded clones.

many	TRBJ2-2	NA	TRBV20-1	TGCAGTGCTAGAGATCCGGGGACGTCCGCCGGGGAGCTGTTTTTT	CSARDPGTSAGELFF
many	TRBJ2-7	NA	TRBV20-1	TGCAGTGCTAGAGGGGGGGGCCAGGACCCCGAGCAGTACTTC	CSARGGGQDPEQYF
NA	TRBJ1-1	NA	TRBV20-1	TGCAGTGCTAGATTCCGGGGGGCCAACACTGAAGCTTTCTTT	CSARFRGANTEAFF
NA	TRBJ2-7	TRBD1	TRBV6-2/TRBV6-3	TGTGCCAGCAGTTACTCGCCGGTGAACAGGGGCCACGAGCAGTACTTC	CASSYSPVNRGHEQYF
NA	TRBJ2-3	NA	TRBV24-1	TGTGCCACCAGTGACAGGACAGATAGCACAGATACGCAGTATTTT	CATSDRTDSTDTQYF
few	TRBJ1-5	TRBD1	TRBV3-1	TGTGCCAGCAGCCAAGATTTGACAGGGGCTCAGCCCCAGCATTTT	CASSQDLTGAQPQHF
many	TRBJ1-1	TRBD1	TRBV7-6	TGTGCCAGCAGCTTAGTCCAGGGGGGAGTCACTGAAGCTTTCTTT	CASSLVQGGVTEAFF
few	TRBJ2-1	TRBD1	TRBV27	TGTGCCAGCAGTTTATTGGGCGGACAGGGAAACAATGAGCAGTTCTTC	CASSLLGGQGNNEQFF
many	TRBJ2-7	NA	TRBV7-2	TGTGCCAGCAGCCGATCCCGTGTGGGGGACGAGCAGTACTTC	CASSRSRVGDEQYF
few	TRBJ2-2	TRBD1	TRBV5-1	TGCGCCAGCAGCATGGGACAGGGGGCAAGCGGGGAGCTGTTTTTT	CASSMGQGASGELFF
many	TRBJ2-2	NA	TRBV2	TGTGCCAGCAGTGAAGGGGAATACATCGGGGAGCTGTTTTTT	CASSEGEYIGELFF
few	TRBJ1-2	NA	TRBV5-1	TGCGCCAGCAGCTTGGACGAGGGACGAGGGGGCTACACCTTC	CASSLDEGRGGYTF
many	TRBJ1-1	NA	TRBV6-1	TGTGCCAGCGGCCAGGGGTCGTACACTGAAGCTTTCTTT	CASGQGSYTEAFF
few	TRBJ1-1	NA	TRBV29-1	TGCAGCGCCACATCTTCTAGGGAAGCTTTCTTT	CSATSSREAFF
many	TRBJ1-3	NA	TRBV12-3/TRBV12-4	TGTGCCAGCAGTCCGCCAATAACTGGAAACACCATATATTTT	CASSPPITGNTIYF
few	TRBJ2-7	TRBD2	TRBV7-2	TGTGCCAGCACCTTAGCGGGAGCCGGCTCCTACGAGCAGTACTTC	CASTLAGAGSYEQYF
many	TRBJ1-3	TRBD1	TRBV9	TGTGCCAGCAGCGGACAGGGGCGAGGAAACACCATATATTTT	CASSGQGRGNTIYF
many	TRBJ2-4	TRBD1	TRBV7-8	TGTGCCAGCAGCCCCGGGACAGGGATTCTTATAGACATTCAGTACTTC	CASSPGTGILIDIQYF
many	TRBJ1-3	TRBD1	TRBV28	TGTGCCAGCAGTCCCCGCCAGGGGGCATTCTCTGGAAACACCATATATTTT	CASSPRQGAFSGNTIYF
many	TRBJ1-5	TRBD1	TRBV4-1	TGCGCCAGCAGCCAACATGACAGGGGGCTTCAGCCCCAGCATTTT	CASSQHDRGLQPQHF
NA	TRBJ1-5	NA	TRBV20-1	TGCAGTGCTTCGCCCGGGCGGGACAATCAGCCCCAGCATTTT	CSASPGRDNQPQHF
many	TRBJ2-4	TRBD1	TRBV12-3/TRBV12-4	TGTGCCAGCAGTGCGGACAGGCGAAACATTCAGTACTTC	CASSADRRNIQYF
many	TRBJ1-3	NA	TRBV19	TGTGCCAGTAGTATCAGAGATTTCTCTGGAAACACCATATATTTT	CASSIRDFSGNTIYF
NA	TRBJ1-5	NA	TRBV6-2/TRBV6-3	TGTGCCAGCAGCCACGCACGGAAAACAGGGCTGGCGGGCAATCAGCCCCAGCATTTT	CASSHARKTGLAGNQPQHF
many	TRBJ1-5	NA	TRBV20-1	TGCAGTGCTAGGTCTTCTGGGGCCGGTCAGCCCCAGCATTTT	CSARSSGAGQPQHF
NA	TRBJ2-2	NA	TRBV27	TGTGCCAGCAGTTTAGAGGGGTTACGCCACACCGGGGAGCTGTTTTTT	CASSLEGLRHTGELFF
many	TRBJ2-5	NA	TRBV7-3	TGTGCCAGCAGCTTAAATGGGGTGCAAGAGACCCAGTACTTC	CASSLNGVQETQYF
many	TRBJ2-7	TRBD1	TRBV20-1	TGCAGTGCTAGAGATTGGGCAGGGGGCGCGGACGAGCAGTACTTC	CSARDWAGGADEQYF
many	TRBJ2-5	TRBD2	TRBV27	TGTGCCAGCAGCCATCTAGCGGCTGAAGAGACCCAGTACTTC	CASSHLAAEETQYF
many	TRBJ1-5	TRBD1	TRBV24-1	TGTGCCATTCCGGGACAGGGGGCCGATAGCAATCAGCCCCAGCATTTT	CAIPGQGADSNQPQHF
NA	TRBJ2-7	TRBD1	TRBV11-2	TGTGCCAGCAGCAAAGATAGGGGACAGGCCTACGAGCAGTACTTC	CASSKDRGQAYEQYF
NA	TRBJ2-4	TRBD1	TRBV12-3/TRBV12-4	TGTGCCAGCAGCTCGGGGACTGACAGGGGCCACATTCAGTACTTC	CASSSGTDRGHIQYF
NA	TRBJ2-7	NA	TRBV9	TGTGCCAGCAGCGTAGGTGGGGGGGCCTACTCCTACGAGCAGTACTTC	CASSVGGGAYSYEQYF
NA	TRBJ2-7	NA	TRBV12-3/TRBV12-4	TGTGCCAGCAGTCCCCGTGAGCCCTTCCCCTACGAGCAGTACTTC	CASSPREPFPYEQYF
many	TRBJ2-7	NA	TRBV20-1	TGCAGTGCTAGTACAGTGCTCTACGAGCAGTACTTC	CSASTVLYEQYF
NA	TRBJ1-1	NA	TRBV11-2	TGTGCCAGCAGCAGACAGGCGGCCGAAGCTTTCTTT	CASSRQAAEAFF